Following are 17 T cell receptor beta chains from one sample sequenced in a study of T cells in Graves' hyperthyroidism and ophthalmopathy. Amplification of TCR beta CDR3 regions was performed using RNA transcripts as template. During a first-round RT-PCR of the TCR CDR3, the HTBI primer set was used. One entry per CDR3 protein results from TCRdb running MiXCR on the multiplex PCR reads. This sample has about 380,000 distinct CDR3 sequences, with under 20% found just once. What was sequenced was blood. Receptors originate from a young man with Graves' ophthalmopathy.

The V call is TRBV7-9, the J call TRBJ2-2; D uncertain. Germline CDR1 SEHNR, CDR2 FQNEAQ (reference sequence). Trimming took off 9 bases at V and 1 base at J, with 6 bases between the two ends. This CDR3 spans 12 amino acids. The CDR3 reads CASRWNTGELFF. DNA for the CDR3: TGTGCCAGTAGGTGGAACACCGGGGAGCTGTTTTTT. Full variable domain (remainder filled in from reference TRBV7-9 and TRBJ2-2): DTGVSQNPRHKITKRGQNVTFRCDPISEHNRLYWYRQTLGQGPEFLTYFQNEAQLEKSRLLSDRFSAERPKGSFSTLEIQRTEQGDSAMYLCASRWNTGELFFGEGSRLTVL.

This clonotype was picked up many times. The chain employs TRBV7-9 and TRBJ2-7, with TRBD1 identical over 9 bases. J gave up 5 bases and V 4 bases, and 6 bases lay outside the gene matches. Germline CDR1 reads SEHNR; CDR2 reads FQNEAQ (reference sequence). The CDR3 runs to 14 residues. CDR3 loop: CASSSTGGRDEQYF. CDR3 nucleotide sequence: TGTGCCAGCAGCTCCACAGGGGGCCGCGACGAGCAGTACTTC.

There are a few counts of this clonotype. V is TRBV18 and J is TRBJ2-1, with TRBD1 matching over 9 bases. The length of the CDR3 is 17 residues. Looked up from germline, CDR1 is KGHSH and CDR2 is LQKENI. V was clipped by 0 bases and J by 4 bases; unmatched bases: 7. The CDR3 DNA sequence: TGTGCCAGCTCACCACCGGGACAGGGCCATATTTACAATGAGCAGTTCTTC. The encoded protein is CASSPPGQGHIYNEQFF.

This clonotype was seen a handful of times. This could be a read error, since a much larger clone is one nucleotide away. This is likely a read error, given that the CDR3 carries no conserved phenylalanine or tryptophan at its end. The CDR3 loop reads CSARDVAGFTEAFL. The CDR3 nucleotides are TGCAGTGCTAGAGATGTGGCCGGTTTTACTGAAGCTTTCCTT. The genes are TRBV20-1 and TRBJ1-1; D is ambiguous. CDR1 and CDR2 from the germline V gene are DFQATT and SNEGSKA (reference sequence). The CDR3 has 14 amino acids. V lost 0 bases and J lost 5, with 13 bases in between.

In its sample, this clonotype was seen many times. The CDR3 protein is CATSSWDRGYEQYF. As DNA, the CDR3 is TGTGCCACCAGCAGTTGGGACAGGGGCTACGAGCAGTACTTC. The chain is built from TRBV15 and TRBJ2-7; 10 bases match TRBD1. The CDR3 is made up of 14 amino acids. The trim removed 3 bases at V and 3 bases at J, leaving 2 bases unmatched. Germline CDR1 reads LNHNV; CDR2 reads YYDKDF (reference sequence).

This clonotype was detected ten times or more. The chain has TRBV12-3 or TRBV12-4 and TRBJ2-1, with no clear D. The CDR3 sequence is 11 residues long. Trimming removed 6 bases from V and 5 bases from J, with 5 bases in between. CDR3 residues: CASRANNEQFF. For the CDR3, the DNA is TGTGCCAGCAGGGCCAACAATGAGCAGTTCTTC.

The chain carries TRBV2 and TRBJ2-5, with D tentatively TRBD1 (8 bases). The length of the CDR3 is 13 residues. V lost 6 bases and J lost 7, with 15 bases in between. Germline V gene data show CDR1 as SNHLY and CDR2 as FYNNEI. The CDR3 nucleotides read TGTGCCAGCAGGACCACAGGGGGGGGGACCCAGTACTTC. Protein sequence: CASRTTGGGTQYF.

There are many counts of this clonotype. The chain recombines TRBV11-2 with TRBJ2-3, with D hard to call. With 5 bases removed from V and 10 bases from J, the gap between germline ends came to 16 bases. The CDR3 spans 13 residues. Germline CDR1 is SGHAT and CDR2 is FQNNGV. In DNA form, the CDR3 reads TGTGCCAGCAGCCCCGGCGGCTGGCAGGCGCAGTATTTT. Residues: CASSPGGWQAQYF.

This CDR3 reads CSASPGTGFETDTQYF. The CDR3 bases are TGCAGCGCCTCCCCTGGGACAGGGTTTGAGACAGATACGCAGTATTTT. The V gene is TRBV29-1, the J gene TRBJ2-3; 9 bases are a match to TRBD1. Trimming took 7 bases from V and 3 from J; bases not matched to a gene: 14. Germline CDR1 and CDR2: SQVTM and ANQGSEA. The CDR3 spans 16 residues.

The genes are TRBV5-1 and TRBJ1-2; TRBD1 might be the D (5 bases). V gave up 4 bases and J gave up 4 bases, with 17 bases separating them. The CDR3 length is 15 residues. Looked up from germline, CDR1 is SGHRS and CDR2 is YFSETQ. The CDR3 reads CASSPRDRQFYGYTF. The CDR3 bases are TGCGCCAGCAGCCCCCGGGACCGACAGTTCTATGGCTACACCTTC.

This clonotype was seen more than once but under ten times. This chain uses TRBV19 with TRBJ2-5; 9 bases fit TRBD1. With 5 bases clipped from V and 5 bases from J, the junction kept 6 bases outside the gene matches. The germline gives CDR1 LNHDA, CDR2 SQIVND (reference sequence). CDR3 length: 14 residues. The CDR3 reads CASSPGQGFETQYF. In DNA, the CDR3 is TGTGCCAGTAGTCCGGGACAGGGCTTTGAGACCCAGTACTTC. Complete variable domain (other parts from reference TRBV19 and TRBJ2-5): DGGITQSPKYLFRKEGQNVTLSCEQNLNHDAMYWYRQDPGQGLRLIYYSQIVNDFQKGDIAEGYSVSREKKESFPLTVTSAQKNPTAFYLCASSPGQGFETQYFGPGTRLLVL.

In DNA form, the CDR3 reads TGTGCCAGCTCACCGACAGGGGCGTCCTACGAGCAGTACTTC. Encoded protein: CASSPTGASYEQYF. The rearrangement joins TRBV18 to TRBJ2-7, with TRBD1 matching 8 bases. Per the germline V gene, CDR1 is KGHSH and CDR2 is LQKENI. The junction had 2 bases not matched to a gene; V was cut back by 3 bases and J by 1 base. There are 14 residues in the CDR3.

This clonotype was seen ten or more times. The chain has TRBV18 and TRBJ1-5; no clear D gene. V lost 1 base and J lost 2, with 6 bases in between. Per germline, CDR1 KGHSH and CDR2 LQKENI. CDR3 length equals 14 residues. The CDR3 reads CASSPQEGNQPQHF. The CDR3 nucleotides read TGTGCCAGCTCACCACAGGAGGGCAATCAGCCCCAGCATTTT.

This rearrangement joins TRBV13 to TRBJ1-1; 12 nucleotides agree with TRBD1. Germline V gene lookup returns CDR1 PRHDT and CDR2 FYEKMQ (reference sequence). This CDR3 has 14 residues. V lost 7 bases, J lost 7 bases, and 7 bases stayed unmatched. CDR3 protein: CASISGDRGLEAFF. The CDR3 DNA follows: TGTGCCAGCATCTCCGGGGACAGGGGGCTTGAAGCTTTCTTT.

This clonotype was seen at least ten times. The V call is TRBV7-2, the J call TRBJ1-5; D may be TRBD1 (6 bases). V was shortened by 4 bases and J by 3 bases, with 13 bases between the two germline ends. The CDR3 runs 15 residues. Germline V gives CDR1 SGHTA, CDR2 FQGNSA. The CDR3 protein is CASSSRGLDNQPQHF. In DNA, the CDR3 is TGTGCCAGCAGCTCAAGGGGGTTAGACAATCAGCCCCAGCATTTT.

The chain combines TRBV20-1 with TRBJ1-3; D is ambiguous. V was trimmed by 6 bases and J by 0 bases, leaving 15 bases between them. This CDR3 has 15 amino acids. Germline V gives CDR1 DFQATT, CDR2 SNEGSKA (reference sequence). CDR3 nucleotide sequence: TGCAGTGCAACCAGGACGGGAATCTCTGGAAACACCATATATTTT. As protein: CSATRTGISGNTIYF.

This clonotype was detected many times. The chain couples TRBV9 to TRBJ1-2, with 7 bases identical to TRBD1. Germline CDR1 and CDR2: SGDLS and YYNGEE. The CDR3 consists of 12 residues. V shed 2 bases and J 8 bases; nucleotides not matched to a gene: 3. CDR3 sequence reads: CASSVTGNGYTF. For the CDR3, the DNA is TGTGCCAGCAGCGTGACAGGGAACGGCTACACCTTC.